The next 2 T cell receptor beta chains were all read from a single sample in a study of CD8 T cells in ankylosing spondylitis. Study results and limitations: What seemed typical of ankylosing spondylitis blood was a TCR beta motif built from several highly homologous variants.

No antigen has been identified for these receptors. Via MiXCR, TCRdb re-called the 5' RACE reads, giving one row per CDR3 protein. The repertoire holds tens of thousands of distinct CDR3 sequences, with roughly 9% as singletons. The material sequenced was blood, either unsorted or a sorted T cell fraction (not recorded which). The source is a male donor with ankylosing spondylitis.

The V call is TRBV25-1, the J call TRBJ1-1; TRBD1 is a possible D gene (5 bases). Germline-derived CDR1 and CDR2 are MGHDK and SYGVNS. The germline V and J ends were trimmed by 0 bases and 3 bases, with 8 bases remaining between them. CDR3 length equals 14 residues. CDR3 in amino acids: CASSEYGGYTEAFF. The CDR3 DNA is TGTGCCAGCAGTGAATACGGGGGGTACACTGAAGCTTTCTTT.

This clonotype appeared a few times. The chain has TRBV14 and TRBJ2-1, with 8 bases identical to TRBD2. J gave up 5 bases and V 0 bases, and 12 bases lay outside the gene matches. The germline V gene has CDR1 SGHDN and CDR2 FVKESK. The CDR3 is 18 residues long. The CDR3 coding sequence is TGTGCCAGCAGCCAAGAAAGCGGGAGCGATGGTTACCACAATGAGCAGTTCTTC. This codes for CASSQESGSDGYHNEQFF.